The clone carrying this TCR beta chain was seen a few times. Profiling relied on immunoSEQ multiplex PCR, and the TCRdb table lists in-frame clones only, not all of them. The sample lists 90,000 to 120,000 clones; 91% were seen once. This record belongs to a study of blood T cell repertoires in COVID-19. For the study at large: Researchers got acute and convalescent COVID-19 samples from the United States, Italy and Spain. From T cells, B-cell-depleted T cells, or PBMCs came the material, which was cDNA or gDNA.

Germline V lookup: CDR1 SNHLY, CDR2 FYNNEI. Trimming took off 8 bases at V and 0 bases at J, with 10 bases between the two ends. There are 13 residues in the CDR3. The material sequenced was peripheral blood. The rearrangement joins TRBV2 to TRBJ2-5; D call uncertain. The receptor was derived from a human donor in a cohort sampled during active COVID-19. The CDR3 is CASSEQHQETQYF. The CDR3 DNA sequence: TGTGCCAGCTCGGAGCAGCACCAAGAGACCCAGTACTTC.